A single sample is the source of the 23 T cell receptor beta chains below, sequenced in a study of T-cell memory formation after mild COVID-19. TCRdb passed the 5' RACE reads through MiXCR, listing each CDR3 protein once. The data show a few hundred thousand distinct CDR3 sequences, with approximately 18% seen just once and under 30% held by the top ten. Sample: PBMCs or a T cell subset sorted from them (not recorded which). Every receptor here comes from a man younger than 35 who had mild COVID-19 (a few samples of this study predate the infection). Cell type and time point are not known.

This clonotype appeared a few times. This chain uses TRBV5-1 with TRBJ1-4, with D possibly being TRBD1 (5 bases). Germline CDR1 is SGHRS and CDR2 is YFSETQ. The germline V and J ends were trimmed by 4 bases and 1 base, with 11 bases remaining between them. The CDR3 has 15 residues. The CDR3 coding sequence is TGCGCCAGCAGCCGGGACGGAGGAACTAATGAAAAACTGTTTTTT. This encodes CASSRDGGTNEKLFF.

The chain employs TRBV5-5 and TRBJ2-1; D ambiguous. The CDR3 loop spans 11 amino acids. V lost 1 base, J lost 8 bases, and 4 bases lay in between. CDR1 SGHKS and CDR2 YYEKEE come from the germline V gene (reference sequence). The CDR3 here is CASSLWDEQFF. In DNA, the CDR3 is TGTGCCAGCAGCTTGTGGGATGAGCAGTTCTTC.

This clonotype occurred once. V is TRBV29-1 and J is TRBJ2-2; no clear D gene. V was trimmed by 2 bases and J by 4 bases, leaving 5 bases between them. Germline V gives CDR1 SQVTM, CDR2 ANQGSEA. CDR3 length: 12 amino acids. The CDR3 protein is CSVERLTGELFF. CDR3 nucleotide sequence: TGCAGCGTTGAAAGGCTCACCGGGGAGCTGTTTTTT.

This clonotype has a handful of counts. This chain uses TRBV12-3 or TRBV12-4 with TRBJ1-2, with 8 bases matching TRBD1. There are 14 residues in the CDR3. V gave up 6 bases and J gave up 5 bases; unmatched junction bases: 8. This CDR3 is CASRARQGSYGYTF. Written as DNA, the CDR3 is TGTGCCAGCAGGGCGAGACAGGGGTCTTATGGCTACACCTTC.

CDR3 sequence reads: CASSWGPSGGNYREQFF. The CDR3 DNA follows: TGTGCCAGCAGCTGGGGCCCTAGCGGGGGGAACTACCGCGAGCAGTTCTTC. The V gene is TRBV7-3, the J gene TRBJ2-1; 11 bases agree with TRBD2. The junction had 15 bases not matched to a gene; V was cut back by 4 bases and J by 10 bases. This CDR3 contains 17 residues. CDR1 is SGHTA, CDR2 FQGTGA, per germline.

This clonotype was seen repeatedly, ten times or more. The V gene is TRBV7-2, the J gene TRBJ1-1; possible D gene TRBD1, 5 bases. Germline V gives CDR1 SGHTA, CDR2 FQGNSA. V was clipped by 2 bases and J by 5 bases, with 12 bases between them. The CDR3 covers 14 residues. The CDR3 is CASSLSAGRTEAFF. CDR3 DNA: TGTGCCAGCAGCTTAAGTGCAGGGAGAACTGAAGCTTTCTTT.

The rearrangement joins TRBV9 to TRBJ2-7; D gene uncertain. The V gene's germline CDR1 is SGDLS and CDR2 YYNGEE. CDR3 length equals 15 residues. V lost 0 bases, J lost 1 base, and 11 bases lay in between. DNA of the CDR3: TGTGCCAGCAGCGTAGCCGCTGAGGCGTCCTACGAGCAGTACTTC. It translates to CASSVAAEASYEQYF.

The V and J genes are TRBV18 and TRBJ1-1; D gene ambiguous. Trimming stripped 3 bases from V and 3 bases from J, with 20 bases between. The CDR3 runs 17 residues. Germline lookup yields CDR1 KGHSH and CDR2 LQKENI. The CDR3, as DNA: TGTGCCAGCTCACCGATCCGGCAAGCACTCCTGGACACTGAAGCTTTCTTT. Protein product: CASSPIRQALLDTEAFF.

This clonotype was counted a few times. This chain connects TRBV9 to TRBJ2-3; D is uncertain. Germline V gene lookup returns CDR1 SGDLS and CDR2 YYNGEE. Trimming stripped 1 base from V and 2 bases from J, with 11 bases between. This CDR3 contains 15 residues. The CDR3 sequence is CASSVSFWATDTQYF. CDR3 DNA: TGTGCCAGCAGCGTAAGTTTCTGGGCCACAGATACGCAGTATTTT.

V is TRBV6-2 or TRBV6-3 and J is TRBJ1-2, with a possible D match to TRBD1 (5 bases). V was shortened by 3 bases and J by 10 bases, with 21 bases between the two germline ends. Germline V CDR1 and CDR2: MNHEY, SVGEGT. The CDR3 is 15 amino acids. CDR3 in DNA: TGTGCCAGCAGTTATAGGGGACCGGGCCTCAGAGACTACACCTTC. This codes for CASSYRGPGLRDYTF.

In this sample, this clonotype turned up a few times. The gene calls are TRBV6-2 or TRBV6-3 and TRBJ2-1; D uncertain. V lost 2 bases to trimming and J lost 2 bases, with 4 bases between them. CDR1 MNHEY and CDR2 SVGEGT come from the germline V gene. The CDR3 runs 13 residues. The CDR3 DNA sequence: TGTGCCAGCAGTTACGAGCCCTACAATGAGCAGTTCTTC. Its protein product is CASSYEPYNEQFF.

The J gene is TRBJ1-2, the V gene TRBV7-2; D not certain. Germline CDR1 is SGHTA and CDR2 is FQGNSA. Trimming stripped 5 bases from V and 6 bases from J, with 13 bases between. The CDR3 contains 13 residues. In DNA, the CDR3 is TGTGCCAGCAGCCAGCCGCACAGCGATGGCTACACCTTC. As protein: CASSQPHSDGYTF. The variable domain in full, with the rest retrieved from reference TRBV7-2 and TRBJ1-2, is GAGVSQSPSNKVTEKGKDVELRCDPISGHTALYWYRQSLGQGLEFLIYFQGNSAPDKSGLPSDRFSAERTGGSVSTLTIQRTQQEDSAVYLCASSQPHSDGYTFGSGTRLTVV.

The chain links TRBV5-1 to TRBJ2-1; a possible D gene is TRBD2 (6 bases). The length of the CDR3 is 16 residues. CDR1 is SGHRS and CDR2 is YFSETQ in the germline V gene. The V end was cut by 0 bases, the J end by 7 bases, with 17 bases between. The CDR3 DNA reads TGCGCCAGCAGCTTGGGGACCCACTTACGGGGGAATGAGCAGTTCTTC. The encoded protein is CASSLGTHLRGNEQFF.

This clonotype was counted at least ten times. V and J are TRBV11-2 and TRBJ2-7; TRBD2 agrees at 9 bases. Germline CDR1 and CDR2: SGHAT and FQNNGV. The CDR3 is made up of 15 amino acids. The ends lost 6 bases at V and 0 bases at J; junction bases unmatched: 6. DNA for the CDR3: TGTGCCAGCAGTCTGGTTAGCGGGGGCTCCTACGAGCAGTACTTC. Translation gives CASSLVSGGSYEQYF.

V and J are TRBV6-5 and TRBJ2-3; 9 bases fit TRBD2. The ends lost 8 bases at V and 4 bases at J; junction bases unmatched: 10. The germline gives CDR1 MNHEY, CDR2 SVGAGI. The CDR3 has 15 amino acids. CDR3 amino acids: CASQNGRGGADTQYF. DNA for the CDR3: TGTGCCAGCCAAAACGGGCGGGGGGGAGCAGATACGCAGTATTTT.

The chain combines TRBV20-1 with TRBJ1-1; D unclear. The CDR3 consists of 13 residues. Trimming shortened V by 0 bases and J by 10 bases, and 15 bases separated the two germline ends. CDR1 DFQATT and CDR2 SNEGSKA come from the germline V gene (reference sequence). CDR3 in DNA: TGCAGTGCTAGAGATGGGTTGTACGTTAGAGCTTTCTTT. This translates into CSARDGLYVRAFF.

V is TRBV20-1 and J is TRBJ1-5, with D maybe TRBD1 (5 bases). Per germline, CDR1 DFQATT and CDR2 SNEGSKA (reference sequence). Deletions cut 5 bases from V and 5 bases from J, with 10 bases between. This CDR3 region has 12 residues. CDR3 nucleotide sequence: TGCAGTGCTTACGACAGAGATCAGCCCCAGCATTTT. It specifies CSAYDRDQPQHF.

This clonotype was counted between two and nine times. The chain has TRBV12-3 or TRBV12-4 and TRBJ1-2; tentatively, D is TRBD1 (6 bases). Trimming took off 3 bases at V and 3 bases at J, with 11 bases between the two ends. The CDR3 spans 14 residues. The CDR3 region has the DNA TGTGCCAGCAGTTTGGTGCCAGGGGACTATGGCTACACCTTC. This codes for CASSLVPGDYGYTF.

This clonotype was seen only a few times. The V and J genes are TRBV10-1 and TRBJ2-5; D is uncertain. This CDR3 has 13 amino acids. The germline V gene has CDR1 WNHNN and CDR2 SYGVQD (reference sequence). The V end was cut by 2 bases, the J end by 5 bases, with 9 bases between. CDR3 DNA: TGCGCCAGCAGTGAGCCGGGCGTTGAGACCCAGTACTTC. Translated: CASSEPGVETQYF.

This clonotype has only a few counts. CDR3 in DNA: TGTGCCAGCAGCGCCCAGGGTCGGTCTAATGAAAAACTGTTTTTT. Translated, it gives CASSAQGRSNEKLFF. J is TRBJ1-4 and V is TRBV9; a weak D match, TRBD1 (5 bases). The V and J ends lost 3 bases and 3 bases respectively, with 12 bases between them. CDR1 and CDR2 (germline): SGDLS, YYNGEE. The CDR3 sequence is 15 residues long.

The chain has TRBV7-9 and TRBJ1-1; D not resolved. The CDR3 has 11 amino acids. Germline CDR1 is SEHNR and CDR2 is FQNEAQ (reference sequence). V dropped 4 bases and J dropped 6 bases, with 6 bases sitting between them. CDR3 nucleotide sequence: TGTGCCAGCAGCTCCGGCGCTGAAGCTTTCTTT. It specifies CASSSGAEAFF. Full variable domain (rest looked up from reference TRBV7-9 and TRBJ1-1): DTGVSQNPRHKITKRGQNVTFRCDPISEHNRLYWYRQTLGQGPEFLTYFQNEAQLEKSRLLSDRFSAERPKGSFSTLEIQRTEQGDSAMYLCASSSGAEAFFGQGTRLTVV.

This clonotype came up a few times. The rearrangement uses TRBV7-2 and TRBJ2-1; 7 bases match TRBD2. The CDR3 is 15 residues long. The V gene end was trimmed by 1 base and the J gene end by 3 bases; junction bases not matched to a gene: 3. The V gene's germline CDR1 is SGHTA and CDR2 FQGNSA. CDR3 DNA sequence: TGTGCCAGCAGCTTAGTGGCTAGCGGCTACAATGAGCAGTTCTTC. This gives the protein CASSLVASGYNEQFF.

This chain connects TRBV12-3 or TRBV12-4 to TRBJ1-5; D unclear. V was trimmed by 3 bases and J by 4 bases, leaving 10 bases between them. The CDR3 totals 14 residues. The CDR3 DNA is TGTGCCAGCAGTTTGGAACGTAGGAATCAGCCCCAGCATTTT. It specifies CASSLERRNQPQHF.